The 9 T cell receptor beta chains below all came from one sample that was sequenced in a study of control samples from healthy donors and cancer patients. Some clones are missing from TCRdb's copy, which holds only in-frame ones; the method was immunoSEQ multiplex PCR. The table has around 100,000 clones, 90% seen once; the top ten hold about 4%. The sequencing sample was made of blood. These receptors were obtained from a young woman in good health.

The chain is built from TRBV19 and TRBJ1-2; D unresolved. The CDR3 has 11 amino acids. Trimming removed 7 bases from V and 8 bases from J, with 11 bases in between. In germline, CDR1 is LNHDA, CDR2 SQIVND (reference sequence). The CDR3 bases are TGTGCCAGTACGAGCTTGGGGGGCTACACCTTC. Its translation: CASTSLGGYTF.

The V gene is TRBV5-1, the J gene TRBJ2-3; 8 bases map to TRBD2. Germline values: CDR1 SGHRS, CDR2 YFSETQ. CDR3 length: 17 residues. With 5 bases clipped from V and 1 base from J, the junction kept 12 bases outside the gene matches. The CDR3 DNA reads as TGCGCCAGCAGACGTGCCCGGCAGCGGGGGCGCACAGATACGCAGTATTTT. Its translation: CASRRARQRGRTDTQYF.

The CDR3, as DNA: TGTGCCAGCAGCTCCAGACAGGGGGGAGGCAATGAGCAGTTCTTC. It yields the protein CASSSRQGGGNEQFF. The chain carries TRBV11-3 and TRBJ2-1; 9 bases map to TRBD1. The germline V gene has CDR1 SGHNT and CDR2 YENEEA. V shed 4 bases, J shed 6 bases, and the junction held 7 bases outside the gene matches. CDR3 length: 15 residues.

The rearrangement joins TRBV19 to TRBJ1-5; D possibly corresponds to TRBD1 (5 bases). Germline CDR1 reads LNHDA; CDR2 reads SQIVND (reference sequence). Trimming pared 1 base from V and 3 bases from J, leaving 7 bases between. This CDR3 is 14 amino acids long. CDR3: CASSIGGVNQPQHF. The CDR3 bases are TGTGCCAGTAGTATAGGAGGGGTCAATCAGCCCCAGCATTTT.

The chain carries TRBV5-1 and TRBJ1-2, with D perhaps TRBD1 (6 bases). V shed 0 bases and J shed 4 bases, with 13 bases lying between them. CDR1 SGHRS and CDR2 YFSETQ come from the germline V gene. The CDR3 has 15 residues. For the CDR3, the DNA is TGCGCCAGCAGCTTGGACCAGGGACATCTCTATGGCTACACCTTC. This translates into CASSLDQGHLYGYTF.

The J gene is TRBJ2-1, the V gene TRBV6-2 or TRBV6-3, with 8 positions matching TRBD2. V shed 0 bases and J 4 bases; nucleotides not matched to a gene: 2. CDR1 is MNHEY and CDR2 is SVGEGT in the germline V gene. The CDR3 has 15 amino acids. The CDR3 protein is CASSYSSGGYNEQFF. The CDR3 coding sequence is TGTGCCAGCAGTTACTCGTCGGGGGGGTACAATGAGCAGTTCTTC.

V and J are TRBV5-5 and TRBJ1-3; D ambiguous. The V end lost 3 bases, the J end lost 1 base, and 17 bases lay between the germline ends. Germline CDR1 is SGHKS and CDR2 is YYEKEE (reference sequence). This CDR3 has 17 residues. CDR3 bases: TGTGCCAGCAGCTCTCTCGAGGTGGGCGCGTCTGGAAACACCATATATTTT. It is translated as CASSSLEVGASGNTIYF.

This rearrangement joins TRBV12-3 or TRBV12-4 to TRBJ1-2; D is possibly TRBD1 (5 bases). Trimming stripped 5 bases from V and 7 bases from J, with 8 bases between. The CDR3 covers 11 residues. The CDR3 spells CASSPGGGYTF. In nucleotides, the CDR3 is TGTGCCAGCAGTCCGGGGGGTGGCTACACCTTC.

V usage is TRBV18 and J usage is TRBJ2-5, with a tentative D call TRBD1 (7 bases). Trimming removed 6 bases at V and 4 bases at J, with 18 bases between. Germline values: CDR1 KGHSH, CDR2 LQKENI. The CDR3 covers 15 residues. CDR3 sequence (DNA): TGTGCCAGCTCGCCGCGGGGATACAGGGGAGAGACCCAGTACTTC. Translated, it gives CASSPRGYRGETQYF.